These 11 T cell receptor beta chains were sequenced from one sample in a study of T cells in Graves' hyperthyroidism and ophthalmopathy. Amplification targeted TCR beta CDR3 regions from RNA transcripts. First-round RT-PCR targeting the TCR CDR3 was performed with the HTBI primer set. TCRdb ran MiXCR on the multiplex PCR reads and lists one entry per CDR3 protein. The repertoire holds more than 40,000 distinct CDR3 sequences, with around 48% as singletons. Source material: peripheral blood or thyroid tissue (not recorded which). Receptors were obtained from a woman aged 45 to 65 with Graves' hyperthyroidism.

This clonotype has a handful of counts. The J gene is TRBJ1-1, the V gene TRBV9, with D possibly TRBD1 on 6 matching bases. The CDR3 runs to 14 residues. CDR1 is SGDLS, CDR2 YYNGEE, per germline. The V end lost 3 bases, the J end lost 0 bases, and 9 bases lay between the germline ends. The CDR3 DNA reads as TGTGCCAGCAGCGAAACAGGGCTGAACACTGAAGCTTTCTTT. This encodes CASSETGLNTEAFF.

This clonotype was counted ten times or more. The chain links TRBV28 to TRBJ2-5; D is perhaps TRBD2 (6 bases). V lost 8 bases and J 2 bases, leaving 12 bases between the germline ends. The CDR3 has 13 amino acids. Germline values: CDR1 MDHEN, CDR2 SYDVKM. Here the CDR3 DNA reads TGTGCCAGCTTCGATAGCGGACAAGAGACCCAGTACTTC. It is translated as CASFDSGQETQYF.

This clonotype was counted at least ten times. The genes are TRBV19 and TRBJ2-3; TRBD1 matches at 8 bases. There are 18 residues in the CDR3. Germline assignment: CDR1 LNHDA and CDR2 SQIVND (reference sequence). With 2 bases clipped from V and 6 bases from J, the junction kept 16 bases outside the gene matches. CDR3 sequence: CASSISYSGTGHGDTQYF. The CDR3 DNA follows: TGTGCCAGTAGTATATCCTACTCCGGGACAGGACACGGGGATACGCAGTATTTT.

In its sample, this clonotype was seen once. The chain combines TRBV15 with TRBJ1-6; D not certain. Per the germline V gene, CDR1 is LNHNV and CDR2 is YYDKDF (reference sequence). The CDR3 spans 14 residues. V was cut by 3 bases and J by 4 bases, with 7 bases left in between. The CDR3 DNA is TGTGCCACCAGCAGGGCCCGGTATAATTCACCCCTCCACTTT. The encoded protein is CATSRARYNSPLHF.

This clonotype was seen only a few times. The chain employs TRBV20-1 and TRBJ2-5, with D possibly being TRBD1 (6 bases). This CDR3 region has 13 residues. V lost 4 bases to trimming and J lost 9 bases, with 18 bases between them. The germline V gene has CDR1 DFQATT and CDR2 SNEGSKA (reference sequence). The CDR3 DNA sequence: TGCAGTGCTAACAGACAGGTTGGGCAGCCCCAGTACTTC. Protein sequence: CSANRQVGQPQYF.

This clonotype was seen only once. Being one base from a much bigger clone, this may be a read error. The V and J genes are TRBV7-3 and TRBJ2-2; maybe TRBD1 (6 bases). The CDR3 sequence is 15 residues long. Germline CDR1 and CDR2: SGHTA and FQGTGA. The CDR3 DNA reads TGTGCCAGCAGCCCGGACAGACTGAACACCGGGGAGCTGTCTTTT. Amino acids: CASSPDRLNTGELSF.

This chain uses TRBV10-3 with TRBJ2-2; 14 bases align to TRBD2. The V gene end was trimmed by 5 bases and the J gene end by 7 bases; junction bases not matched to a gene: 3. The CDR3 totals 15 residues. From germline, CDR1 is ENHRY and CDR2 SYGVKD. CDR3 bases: TGTGCCATCAGTTGGGGACTAGCGGGAGTCGGGGAGCTGTTTTTT. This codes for CAISWGLAGVGELFF.

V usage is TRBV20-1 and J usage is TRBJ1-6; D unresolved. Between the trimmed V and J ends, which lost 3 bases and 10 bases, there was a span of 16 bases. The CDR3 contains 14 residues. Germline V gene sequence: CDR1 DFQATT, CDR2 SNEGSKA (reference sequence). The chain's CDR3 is CSAREDAGDSPLHF. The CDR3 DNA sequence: TGCAGTGCTAGGGAGGATGCGGGCGACTCACCCCTCCACTTT.

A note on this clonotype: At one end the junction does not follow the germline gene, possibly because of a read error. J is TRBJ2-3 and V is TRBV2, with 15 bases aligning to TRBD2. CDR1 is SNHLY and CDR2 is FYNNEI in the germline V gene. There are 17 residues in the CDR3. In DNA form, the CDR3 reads TGTGCCAGCAGTACCGGACTAGCGGGAGGGCCCCCAGATACGCAGTACTTT. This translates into CASSTGLAGGPPDTQYF.

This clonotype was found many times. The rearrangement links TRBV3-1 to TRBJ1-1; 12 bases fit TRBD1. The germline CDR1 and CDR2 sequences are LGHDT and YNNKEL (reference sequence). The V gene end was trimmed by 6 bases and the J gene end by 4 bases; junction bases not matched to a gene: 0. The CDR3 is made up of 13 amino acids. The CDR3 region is CASRGQGATEAFF. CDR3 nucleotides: TGTGCCAGCAGGGGACAGGGGGCCACTGAAGCTTTCTTT.

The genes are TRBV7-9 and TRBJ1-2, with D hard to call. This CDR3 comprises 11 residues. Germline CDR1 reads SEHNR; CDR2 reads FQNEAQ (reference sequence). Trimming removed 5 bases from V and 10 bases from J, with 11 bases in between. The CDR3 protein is CASSKREAYTF. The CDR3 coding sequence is TGTGCCAGCAGCAAGCGGGAGGCCTACACCTTC.